One and the same sample provided the 30 T cell receptor beta chains below, sequenced in a study of blood T cell repertoires in COVID-19. Clones were sequenced by immunoSEQ multiplex PCR, and TCRdb holds only the in-frame ones, with some missing. The repertoire has 100,000 to 130,000 clones, 65% to 80% of them found once; the top ten carry over 4%. Sample: peripheral blood. These receptors came from a man aged 65-85 years with acute or convalescent COVID-19.

This sequence joins TRBV14 and TRBJ1-6, with D perhaps matching TRBD1 (6 bases). CDR1 and CDR2 from the germline V gene are SGHDN and FVKESK. V was clipped by 1 base and J by 9 bases, with 13 bases between them. The CDR3 consists of 15 residues. CDR3 bases: TGTGCCAGCAGCCAAGTCGGTGGACAGACTTCACCCCTCCACTTT. This sequence encodes CASSQVGGQTSPLHF.

This clone was seen just once. The chain links TRBV29-1 to TRBJ1-4; D is perhaps TRBD1 (6 bases). Germline lookup yields CDR1 SQVTM and CDR2 ANQGSEA. V lost 7 bases to trimming and J lost 4 bases, with 10 bases between them. CDR3 length: 12 amino acids. The CDR3 protein is CSAQGINEKLFF. The CDR3 DNA reads as TGCAGCGCACAGGGAATTAATGAAAAACTGTTTTTT.

The chain combines TRBV7-3 with TRBJ2-3, with 8 positions matching TRBD2. After removal of 5 bases from V and 2 bases from J, the junction contained 9 bases not matched to a gene. Per the germline V gene, CDR1 is SGHTA and CDR2 is FQGTGA. The CDR3 is 16 amino acids. The CDR3 sequence is CASSLGLATFTDTQYF. The CDR3 DNA sequence: TGTGCCAGCAGCCTCGGACTAGCAACATTCACAGATACGCAGTATTTT.

The chain has TRBV5-4 and TRBJ1-2; 7 bases map to TRBD1. Germline V gene sequence: CDR1 SGHNT, CDR2 YYREEE (reference sequence). The CDR3 length is 16 residues. V shed 5 bases, J shed 4 bases, and the junction held 14 bases outside the gene matches. The CDR3: CASRTGQALMGYGYTF. The CDR3 DNA follows: TGTGCCAGCAGAACAGGACAGGCCCTGATGGGCTATGGCTACACCTTC.

This chain connects TRBV9 to TRBJ2-1, with 12 bases aligning to TRBD2. J lost 8 bases, V lost 0 bases, and 3 bases had no gene match. The germline CDR1 and CDR2 sequences are SGDLS and YYNGEE. The CDR3 contains 15 residues. CDR3 residues: CASSVASGGADEQFF. CDR3 in DNA: TGTGCCAGCAGCGTAGCTAGCGGGGGGGCGGATGAGCAGTTCTTC.

The V call is TRBV6-5, the J call TRBJ2-3; D may be TRBD2 (6 bases). The CDR3 length is 14 residues. Trimming left V 2 bases short and J 2 bases short, with 8 bases between. Looked up from germline, CDR1 is MNHEY and CDR2 is SVGAGI. The CDR3 DNA is TGTGCCAGCAGTTACGCGGGGACCACAGATACGCAGTATTTT. It codes for CASSYAGTTDTQYF.

The chain recombines TRBV4-1 with TRBJ1-5; tentatively, D is TRBD1 (6 bases). V was shortened by 0 bases and J by 6 bases, with 9 bases between the two germline ends. The CDR3 length is 14 residues. Germline CDR1 and CDR2: MGHRA and YSYEKL. This chain's CDR3 is CASSQDRDTQPQHF. CDR3 DNA: TGCGCCAGCAGCCAAGATAGGGACACTCAGCCCCAGCATTTT.

This clone was observed a few times. V usage is TRBV4-3 and J usage is TRBJ2-2, with 8 bases that match TRBD2. Germline lookup yields CDR1 LGHNA and CDR2 YSLEER. CDR3 length: 18 amino acids. Trimming removed 1 base from V and 6 bases from J; junction bases left unmatched: 13. The CDR3 DNA sequence: TGCGCCAGCAGCCAAGTTGGGGGGGCGGGGGGCCGACCCGGGGAGCTGTTTTTT. Translated: CASSQVGGAGGRPGELFF.

The J gene is TRBJ2-7, the V gene TRBV19, with 7 bases aligning to TRBD2. With V trimmed by 3 bases and J by 3 bases, 8 bases remained unmatched. The V gene's germline CDR1 is LNHDA and CDR2 SQIVND (reference sequence). The CDR3 is made up of 15 amino acids. The CDR3 region is CASSIFSAGVYEQYF. The CDR3 coding sequence is TGTGCCAGTAGTATCTTCTCGGCGGGGGTCTACGAGCAGTACTTC.

The table lists this clone with a few counts. This chain uses TRBV7-9 with TRBJ1-2; D is unclear. Germline V lookup: CDR1 SEHNR, CDR2 FQNEAQ (reference sequence). V dropped 4 bases and J dropped 7 bases, with 13 bases sitting between them. This CDR3 spans 13 amino acids. The CDR3 coding sequence is TGTGCCAGCAGCTCGGCCCCACGAGGTGGCTACACCTTC. Protein sequence: CASSSAPRGGYTF. Complete variable domain (other parts from reference TRBV7-9 and TRBJ1-2): DTGVSQNPRHKITKRGQNVTFRCDPISEHNRLYWYRQTLGQGPEFLTYFQNEAQLEKSRLLSDRFSAERPKGSFSTLEIQRTEQGDSAMYLCASSSAPRGGYTFGSGTRLTVV.

The chain joins TRBV6-5 to TRBJ2-1, with 12 bases lining up with TRBD2. V lost 4 bases and J lost 4; bases outside the gene matches: 5. This CDR3 is 16 amino acids long. The germline V gene has CDR1 MNHEY and CDR2 SVGAGI. CDR3 coding DNA: TGTGCCAGCAGTTCTCTAGCGGGGGGGCATTACAATGAGCAGTTCTTC. This codes for CASSSLAGGHYNEQFF.

J is TRBJ2-5 and V is TRBV3-1 (or the pseudogene TRBV3-2), with TRBD2 matching over 10 bases. Trimming removed 4 bases from V and 4 bases from J; junction bases left unmatched: 9. Germline-derived CDR1 and CDR2 are LGHDT and YNNKEL (reference sequence). The CDR3 is made up of 16 amino acids. CDR3 sequence reads: CASSLGSVAGGETQYF. For the CDR3, the DNA is TGTGCCAGCAGCCTAGGATCGGTAGCGGGGGGAGAGACCCAGTACTTC.

V is TRBV6-2 or TRBV6-3 and J is TRBJ1-1; D gene ambiguous. This CDR3 spans 14 amino acids. Deletions cut 5 bases from V and 0 bases from J, with 10 bases between. The V gene's germline CDR1 is MNHEY and CDR2 SVGEGT. As DNA, the CDR3 is TGTGCCAGCAGTGGGCCAGTGATGAACACTGAAGCTTTCTTT. Its protein product is CASSGPVMNTEAFF.

This clone has a single count. This chain links TRBV5-1 with TRBJ2-7, with D perhaps TRBD1 (6 bases). The better agreement between TRBJ2-1 and the DNA end casts doubt on the J call. Germline CDR1 is SGHRS and CDR2 is YFSETQ. The CDR3 has 15 residues. CDR3 sequence reads: CASSLGQISYNEQFF. DNA for the CDR3: TGCGCCAGCAGCTTAGGACAGATCTCCTACAATGAGCAGTTCTTC.

The chain joins TRBV7-2 to TRBJ2-3; a possible D gene is TRBD2 (5 bases). CDR1 is SGHTA and CDR2 is FQGNSA in the germline V gene. Trimming took 3 bases from V and 4 from J, leaving 8 bases between them. The CDR3 has 13 residues. The CDR3 coding sequence is TGTGCCAGCAGCTTCCCCGGGGCAGATACGCAGTATTTT. It codes for CASSFPGADTQYF.

Comment on this clone: Other DNA sequences in this specimen translate into the identical CDR3. V is TRBV18 and J is TRBJ1-5, with D hard to call. The CDR3 covers 15 residues. Per germline, CDR1 KGHSH and CDR2 LQKENI. V shed 1 base and J shed 5 bases, with 12 bases lying between them. CDR3 nucleotides: TGTGCCAGCTCACCACTGTCGGGAGAGGATCAGCCCCAGCATTTT. This codes for CASSPLSGEDQPQHF.

V gene TRBV18 combines with J gene TRBJ2-1, with 8 bases identical to TRBD1. Germline V gene lookup returns CDR1 KGHSH and CDR2 LQKENI. Trimming at V came to 5 bases and at J to 2 bases, leaving 5 bases not matched to a gene. The CDR3 length is 15 residues. The CDR3 region has the DNA TGTGCCAGCTCAGCAGGACAGGGCACCTACAATGAGCAGTTCTTC. It yields the protein CASSAGQGTYNEQFF.

The chain combines TRBV7-6 with TRBJ2-5; 8 bases line up with TRBD2. V gave up 1 base and J gave up 1 base; unmatched junction bases: 8. The CDR3 loop spans 17 amino acids. Germline V gene data show CDR1 as SGHVS and CDR2 as FNYEAQ. The CDR3 spells CASSLVGSGGPQETQYF. In DNA, the CDR3 is TGTGCCAGCAGCTTAGTAGGGAGCGGGGGACCCCAAGAGACCCAGTACTTC.

V gene TRBV5-3 combines with J gene TRBJ1-2; 7 nucleotides match TRBD1. TRBV5-3 falls under the ORF class, with uncertain function. V lost 5 bases and J lost 3; bases outside the gene matches: 1. The CDR3 length is 12 residues. CDR3 DNA: TGTGCCAGAAGAGGGACAGACTATGGCTACACCTTC. Residues: CARRGTDYGYTF.

J is TRBJ1-3 and V is TRBV7-8; D is perhaps TRBD1 (5 bases). This CDR3 is built from 16 residues. Germline V gene data show CDR1 as SGHVS and CDR2 as FQNEAQ. V dropped 5 bases and J dropped 0 bases, with 14 bases sitting between them. The DNA of the CDR3 is TGTGCCAGCAGCGAAAAATCGACAGTCTCTGGAAACACCATATATTTT. Translated, it gives CASSEKSTVSGNTIYF.

V is TRBV11-2 and J is TRBJ2-7, with 12 bases aligning to TRBD2. The CDR3 has 16 amino acids. V was pared by 3 bases and J by 4 bases, with 7 bases of the junction left unmatched. Germline assignment: CDR1 SGHAT and CDR2 FQNNGV. The CDR3 DNA reads as TGTGCCAGCAGCTTTGGGCTAGCGGGGGGGAATTACGAGCAGTACTTC. Translation: CASSFGLAGGNYEQYF.

This CDR3 is CASGLPNRANVLTF. The CDR3 bases are TGTGCTAGTGGTTTGCCCAATCGGGCCAACGTCCTGACTTTC. The chain combines TRBV12-5 with TRBJ2-6; D is unresolved. Germline CDR1 LGHNT, CDR2 FRNRAP. Deletions cut 2 bases from V and 5 bases from J, with 7 bases between. This CDR3 is 14 amino acids long.

J is TRBJ1-6 and V is TRBV7-9, with 8 bases that match TRBD1. V dropped 5 bases and J dropped 0; count of bases not matched to a gene: 9. CDR3 length equals 18 residues. Germline CDR1 and CDR2: SEHNR and FQNEAQ (reference sequence). The CDR3 loop reads CASSMKTGDSSYNSPLHF. In nucleotides, the CDR3 is TGTGCCAGCAGCATGAAGACAGGGGACAGCTCCTATAATTCACCCCTCCACTTT.

The genes are TRBV7-9 and TRBJ1-1; D is undetermined. Germline V CDR1 and CDR2: SEHNR, FQNEAQ (reference sequence). V shed 5 bases and J shed 7 bases, with 14 bases lying between them. This CDR3 comprises 13 residues. CDR3 in amino acids: CASSLAGIIEAFF. CDR3 in DNA: TGTGCCAGCAGCCTGGCAGGCATTATTGAAGCTTTCTTT. Based on the CDR3 plus reference TRBV7-9 and TRBJ1-1, the full variable domain is DTGVSQNPRHKITKRGQNVTFRCDPISEHNRLYWYRQTLGQGPEFLTYFQNEAQLEKSRLLSDRFSAERPKGSFSTLEIQRTEQGDSAMYLCASSLAGIIEAFFGQGTRLTVV.

J is TRBJ1-1 and V is TRBV5-8; D is undetermined. V was pared by 4 bases and J by 7 bases, with 17 bases between. The CDR3 covers 14 residues. Per germline, CDR1 SGHTS and CDR2 YDEGEE. The CDR3 sequence: CASSRIRGKDEAFF. CDR3 nucleotide sequence: TGTGCCAGCAGCCGTATCCGGGGAAAGGATGAAGCTTTCTTT.

V is TRBV5-1 and J is TRBJ2-3, with 7 bases identical to TRBD2. The germline gives CDR1 SGHRS, CDR2 YFSETQ. The CDR3 covers 14 residues. V shed 4 bases and J 5 bases; nucleotides not matched to a gene: 7. The CDR3 sequence: CASSLGLVRDTQYF. CDR3 DNA sequence: TGCGCCAGCAGCCTCGGACTAGTACGAGATACGCAGTATTTT.

The chain combines TRBV9 with TRBJ1-1, with D possibly being TRBD1 (6 bases). This CDR3 contains 15 residues. Looked up from germline, CDR1 is SGDLS and CDR2 is YYNGEE. The V end was cut by 0 bases, the J end by 6 bases, with 15 bases between. This chain's CDR3 is CASSVVGTRDAEAFF. CDR3 in DNA: TGTGCCAGCAGCGTAGTTGGGACAAGGGACGCTGAAGCTTTCTTT.

V usage is TRBV14 and J usage is TRBJ1-2; TRBD1 might be the D (5 bases). This CDR3 has 15 residues. Germline V lookup: CDR1 SGHDN, CDR2 FVKESK. V lost 0 bases, J lost 8 bases, and 16 bases lay in between. As DNA, the CDR3 is TGTGCCAGCAGCCAAGAGCTATTGGGGGGTTACGGCTACACCTTC. Its translation is CASSQELLGGYGYTF.

J is TRBJ1-2 and V is TRBV19; the D is unclear. Between the trimmed V and J ends, which lost 1 base and 8 bases, there was a span of 11 bases. This CDR3 comprises 13 residues. The V gene's germline CDR1 is LNHDA and CDR2 SQIVND (reference sequence). The CDR3 sequence is CASSIGQEGGYTF. The CDR3, as DNA: TGTGCCAGTAGTATAGGTCAGGAAGGCGGCTACACCTTC.

This sequence joins TRBV18 and TRBJ1-1; D may be TRBD1 (5 bases). The CDR3 has 14 amino acids. Germline assignment: CDR1 KGHSH and CDR2 LQKENI. V was cut by 0 bases and J by 8 bases, with 13 bases left in between. The CDR3 sequence: CASSPPANNREAFF. The CDR3, as DNA: TGTGCCAGCTCACCACCGGCGAATAACAGGGAAGCTTTCTTT.